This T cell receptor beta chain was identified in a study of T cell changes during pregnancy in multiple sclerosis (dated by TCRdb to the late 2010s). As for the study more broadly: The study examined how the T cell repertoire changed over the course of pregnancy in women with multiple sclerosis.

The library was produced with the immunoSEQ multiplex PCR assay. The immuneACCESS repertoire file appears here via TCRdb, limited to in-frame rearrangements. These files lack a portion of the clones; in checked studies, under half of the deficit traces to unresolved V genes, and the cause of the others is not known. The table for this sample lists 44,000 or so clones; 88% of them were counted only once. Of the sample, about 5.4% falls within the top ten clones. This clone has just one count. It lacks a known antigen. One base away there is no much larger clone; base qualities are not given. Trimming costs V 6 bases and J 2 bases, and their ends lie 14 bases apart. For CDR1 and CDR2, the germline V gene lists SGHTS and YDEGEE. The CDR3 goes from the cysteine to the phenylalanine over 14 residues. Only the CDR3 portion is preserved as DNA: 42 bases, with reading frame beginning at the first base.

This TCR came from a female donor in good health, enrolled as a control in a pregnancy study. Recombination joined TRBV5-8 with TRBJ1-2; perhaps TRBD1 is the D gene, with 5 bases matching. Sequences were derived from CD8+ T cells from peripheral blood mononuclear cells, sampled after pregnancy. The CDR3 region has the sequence CASTWGDGNYGYTF. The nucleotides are TGTGCCAGCACTTGGGGGGACGGAAACTATGGCTACACCTTC.